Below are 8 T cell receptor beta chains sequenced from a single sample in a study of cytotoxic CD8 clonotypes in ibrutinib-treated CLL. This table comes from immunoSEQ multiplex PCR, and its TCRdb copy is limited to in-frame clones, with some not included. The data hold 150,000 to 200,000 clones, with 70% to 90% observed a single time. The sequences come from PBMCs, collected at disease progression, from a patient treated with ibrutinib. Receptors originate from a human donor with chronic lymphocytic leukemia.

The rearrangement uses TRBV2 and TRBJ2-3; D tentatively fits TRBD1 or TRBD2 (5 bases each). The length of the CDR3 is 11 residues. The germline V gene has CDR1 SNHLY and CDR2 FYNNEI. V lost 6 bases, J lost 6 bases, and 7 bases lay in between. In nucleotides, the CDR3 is TGTGCCAGCAGAGGGGAGGATACGCAGTATTTT. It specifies CASRGEDTQYF. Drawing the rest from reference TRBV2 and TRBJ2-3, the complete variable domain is EPEVTQTPSHQVTQMGQEVILRCVPISNHLYFYWYRQILGQKVEFLVSFYNNEISEKSEIFDDQFSVERPDGSNFTLKIRSTKLEDSAMYFCASRGEDTQYFGPGTRLTVL.

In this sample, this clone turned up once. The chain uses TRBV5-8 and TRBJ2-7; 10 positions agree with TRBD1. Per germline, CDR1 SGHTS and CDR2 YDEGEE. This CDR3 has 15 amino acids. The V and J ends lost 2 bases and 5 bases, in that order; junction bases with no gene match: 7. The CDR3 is CASSFRGQGSDEQYF. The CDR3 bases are TGTGCCAGCAGCTTTAGGGGACAGGGGTCCGACGAGCAGTACTTC.

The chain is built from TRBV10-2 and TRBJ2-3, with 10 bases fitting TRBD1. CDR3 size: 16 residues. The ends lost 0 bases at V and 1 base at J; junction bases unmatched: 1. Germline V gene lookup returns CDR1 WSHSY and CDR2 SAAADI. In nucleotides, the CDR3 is TGCGCCAGCAGTGAGTCCGGGACAGGGGGCACAGATACGCAGTATTTT. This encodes CASSESGTGGTDTQYF.

This CDR3 is CATRRTSGFNYEQYF. The CDR3 coding sequence is TGTGCCACCAGAAGAACTAGCGGATTTAACTACGAGCAGTACTTC. The gene calls are TRBV11-2 and TRBJ2-7; 8 bases are a match to TRBD2. V was clipped by 10 bases and J by 3 bases; unmatched bases: 14. CDR1 is SGHAT, CDR2 FQNNGV, per germline. The CDR3 sequence is 15 residues long. The full variable domain, with the rest looked up from reference TRBV11-2 and TRBJ2-7, is EAGVAQSPRYKIIEKRQSVAFWCNPISGHATLYWYQQILGQGPKLLIQFQNNGVVDDSQLPKDRFSAERLKGVDSTLKIQPAKLEDSAVYLCATRRTSGFNYEQYFGPGTRLTVT.

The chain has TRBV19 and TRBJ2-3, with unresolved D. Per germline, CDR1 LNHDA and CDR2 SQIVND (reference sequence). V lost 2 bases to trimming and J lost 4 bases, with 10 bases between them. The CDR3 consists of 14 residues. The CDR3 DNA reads TGTGCCAGTAGTATACGTCCACCCCCAGATACGCAGTATTTT. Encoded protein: CASSIRPPPDTQYF.

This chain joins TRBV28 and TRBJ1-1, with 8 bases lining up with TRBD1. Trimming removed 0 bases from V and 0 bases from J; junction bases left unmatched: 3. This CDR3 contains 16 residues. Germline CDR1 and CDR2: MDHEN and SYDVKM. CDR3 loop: CASSLWTGDLNTEAFF. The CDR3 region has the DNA TGTGCCAGCAGTTTATGGACAGGGGATTTGAACACTGAAGCTTTCTTT.

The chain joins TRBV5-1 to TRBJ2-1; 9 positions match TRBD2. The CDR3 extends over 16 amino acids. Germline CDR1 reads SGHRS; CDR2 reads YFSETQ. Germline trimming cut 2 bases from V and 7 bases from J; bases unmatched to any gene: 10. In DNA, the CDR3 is TGCGCCAGCAGCTTTATAGCGGGAGTGACAGGGAATGAGCAGTTCTTC. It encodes CASSFIAGVTGNEQFF. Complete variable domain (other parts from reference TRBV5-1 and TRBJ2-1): KAGVTQTPRYLIKTRGQQVTLSCSPISGHRSVSWYQQTPGQGLQFLFEYFSETQRNKGNFPGRFSGRQFSNSRSEMNVSTLELGDSALYLCASSFIAGVTGNEQFFGPGTRLTVL.

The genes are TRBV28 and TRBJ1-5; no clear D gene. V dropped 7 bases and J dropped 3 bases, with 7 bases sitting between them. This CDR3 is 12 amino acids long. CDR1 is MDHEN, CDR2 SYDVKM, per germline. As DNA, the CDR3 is TGTGCCAGCAAAGTCCTCAATCAGCCCCAGCATTTT. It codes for CASKVLNQPQHF.